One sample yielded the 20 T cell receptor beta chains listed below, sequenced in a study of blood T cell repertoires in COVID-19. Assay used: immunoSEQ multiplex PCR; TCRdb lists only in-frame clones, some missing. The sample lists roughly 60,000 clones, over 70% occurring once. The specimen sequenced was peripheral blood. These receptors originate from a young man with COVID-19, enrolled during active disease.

In DNA, the CDR3 is TGCAGCGTTTGGACAGGGCTGAACACTGAAGCTTTCTTT. This sequence encodes CSVWTGLNTEAFF. The chain links TRBV29-1 to TRBJ1-1; 8 nucleotides agree with TRBD1. This CDR3 comprises 13 residues. Germline V gene lookup returns CDR1 SQVTM and CDR2 ANQGSEA. V was pared by 5 bases and J by 0 bases, with 2 bases of the junction left unmatched. Based on the CDR3 plus reference TRBV29-1 and TRBJ1-1, the full variable domain is SAVISQKPSRDICQRGTSLTIQCQVDSQVTMMFWYRQQPGQSLTLIATANQGSEATYESGFVIDKFPISRPNLTFSTLTVSNMSPEDSSIYLCSVWTGLNTEAFFGQGTRLTVV.

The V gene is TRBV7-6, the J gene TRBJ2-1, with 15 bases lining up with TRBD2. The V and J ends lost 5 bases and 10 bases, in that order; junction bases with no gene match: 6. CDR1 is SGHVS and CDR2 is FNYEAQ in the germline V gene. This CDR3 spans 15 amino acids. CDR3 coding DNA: TGTGCCAGCAGCCATGGACTAGCGGGAGGGCACGAGCAGTTCTTC. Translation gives CASSHGLAGGHEQFF.

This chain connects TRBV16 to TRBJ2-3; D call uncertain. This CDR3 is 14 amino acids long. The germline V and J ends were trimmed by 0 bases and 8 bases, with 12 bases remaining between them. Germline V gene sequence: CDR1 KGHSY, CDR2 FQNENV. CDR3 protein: CASSQSPPTGTQYF. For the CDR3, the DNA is TGTGCCAGCAGCCAATCCCCGCCTACGGGTACGCAGTATTTT.

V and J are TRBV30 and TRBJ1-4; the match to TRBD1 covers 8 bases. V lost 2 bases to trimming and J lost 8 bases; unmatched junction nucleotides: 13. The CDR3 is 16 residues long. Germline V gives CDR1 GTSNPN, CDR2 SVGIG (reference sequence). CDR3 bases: TGTGCCTGGAGTAAGCAGGGGGCGCTCGGACGGGAAAAACTGTTTTTT. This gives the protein CAWSKQGALGREKLFF.

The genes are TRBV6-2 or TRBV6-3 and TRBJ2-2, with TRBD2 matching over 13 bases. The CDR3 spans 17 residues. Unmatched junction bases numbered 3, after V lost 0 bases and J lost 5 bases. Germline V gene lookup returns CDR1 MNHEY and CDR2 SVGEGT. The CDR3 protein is CASSYSTSGRGTGELFF. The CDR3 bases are TGTGCCAGCAGTTACTCAACTAGCGGGAGGGGGACCGGGGAGCTGTTTTTT.

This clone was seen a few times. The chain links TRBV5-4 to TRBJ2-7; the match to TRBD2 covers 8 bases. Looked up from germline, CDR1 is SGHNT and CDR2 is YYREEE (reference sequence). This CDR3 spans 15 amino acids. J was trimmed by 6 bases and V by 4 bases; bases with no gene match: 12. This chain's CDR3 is CASSVPGGSGIEQYF. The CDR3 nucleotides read TGTGCCAGCAGCGTTCCGGGGGGTAGCGGGATCGAGCAGTACTTC.

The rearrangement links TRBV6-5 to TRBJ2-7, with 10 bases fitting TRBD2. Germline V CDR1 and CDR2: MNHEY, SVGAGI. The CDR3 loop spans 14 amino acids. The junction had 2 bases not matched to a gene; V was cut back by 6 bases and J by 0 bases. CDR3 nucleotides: TGTGCCAGCAGCACTAGCGGGAACTCCTACGAGCAGTACTTC. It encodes CASSTSGNSYEQYF.

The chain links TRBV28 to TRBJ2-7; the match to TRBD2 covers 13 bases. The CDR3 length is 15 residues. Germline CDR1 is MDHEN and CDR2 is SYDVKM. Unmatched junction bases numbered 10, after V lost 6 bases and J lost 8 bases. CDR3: CASSGGLAGVRKQYF. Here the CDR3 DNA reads TGTGCCAGCAGCGGAGGACTAGCGGGAGTTCGTAAGCAGTACTTC. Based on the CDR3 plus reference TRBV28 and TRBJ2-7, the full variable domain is DVKVTQSSRYLVKRTGEKVFLECVQDMDHENMFWYRQDPGLGLRLIYFSYDVKMKEKGDIPEGYSVSREKKERFSLILESASTNQTSMYLCASSGGLAGVRKQYFGPGTRLTVT.

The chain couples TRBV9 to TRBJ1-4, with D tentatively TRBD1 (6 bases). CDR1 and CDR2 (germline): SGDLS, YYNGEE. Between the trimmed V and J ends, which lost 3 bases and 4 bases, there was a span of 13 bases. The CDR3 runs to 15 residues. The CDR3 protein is CASSEKQGGNEKLFF. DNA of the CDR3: TGTGCCAGCAGCGAAAAACAGGGTGGTAATGAAAAACTGTTTTTT.

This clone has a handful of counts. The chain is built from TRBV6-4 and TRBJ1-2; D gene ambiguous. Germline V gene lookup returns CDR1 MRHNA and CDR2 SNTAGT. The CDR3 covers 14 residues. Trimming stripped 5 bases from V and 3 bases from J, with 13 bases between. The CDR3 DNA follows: TGTGCCAGCAGTCCCGCCCCGGGTTACTATGGCTACACCTTC. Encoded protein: CASSPAPGYYGYTF.

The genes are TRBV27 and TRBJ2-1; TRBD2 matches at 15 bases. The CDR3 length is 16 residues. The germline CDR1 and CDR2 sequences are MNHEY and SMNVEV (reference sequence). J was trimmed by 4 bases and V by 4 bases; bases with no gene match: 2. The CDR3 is CASSSGTSGRYNEQFF. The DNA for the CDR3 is TGTGCCAGCAGTTCTGGGACTAGCGGGAGGTACAATGAGCAGTTCTTC.

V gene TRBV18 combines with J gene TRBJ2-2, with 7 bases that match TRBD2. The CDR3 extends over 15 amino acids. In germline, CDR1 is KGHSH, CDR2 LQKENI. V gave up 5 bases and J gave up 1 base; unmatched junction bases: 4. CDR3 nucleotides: TGTGCCAGCTCAAAGAGCGGGGTGAACACCGGGGAGCTGTTTTTT. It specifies CASSKSGVNTGELFF.

The CDR3 reads CASSPPGGSKAYEQYF. The CDR3 region has the DNA TGTGCCAGCAGCCCCCCGGGGGGTTCCAAGGCCTACGAGCAGTACTTC. The chain combines TRBV7-9 with TRBJ2-7; 7 positions agree with TRBD2. With 5 bases clipped from V and 2 bases from J, the junction kept 12 bases outside the gene matches. Germline CDR1 is SEHNR and CDR2 is FQNEAQ (reference sequence). The length of the CDR3 is 16 residues.

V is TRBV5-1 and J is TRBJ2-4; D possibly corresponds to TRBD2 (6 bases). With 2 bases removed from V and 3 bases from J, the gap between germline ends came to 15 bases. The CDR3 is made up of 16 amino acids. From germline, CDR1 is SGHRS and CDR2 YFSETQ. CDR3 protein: CASSFSSVGGKNIQYF. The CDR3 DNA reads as TGCGCCAGCAGCTTCTCTAGCGTGGGGGGCAAAAACATTCAGTACTTC.

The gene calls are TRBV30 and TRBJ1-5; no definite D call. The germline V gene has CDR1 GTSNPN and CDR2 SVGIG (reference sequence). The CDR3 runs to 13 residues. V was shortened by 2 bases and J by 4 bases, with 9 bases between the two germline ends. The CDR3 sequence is CAWSKGGNQPQHF. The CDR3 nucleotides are TGTGCCTGGAGTAAGGGAGGAAATCAGCCCCAGCATTTT.

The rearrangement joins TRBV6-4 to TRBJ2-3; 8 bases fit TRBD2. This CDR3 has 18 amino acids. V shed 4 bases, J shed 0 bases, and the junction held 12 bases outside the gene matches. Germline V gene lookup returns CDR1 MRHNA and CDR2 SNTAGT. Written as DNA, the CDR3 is TGTGCCAGCAGTGCTCCCATGGTTGCGGGAGGCAGCACAGATACGCAGTATTTT. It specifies CASSAPMVAGGSTDTQYF.

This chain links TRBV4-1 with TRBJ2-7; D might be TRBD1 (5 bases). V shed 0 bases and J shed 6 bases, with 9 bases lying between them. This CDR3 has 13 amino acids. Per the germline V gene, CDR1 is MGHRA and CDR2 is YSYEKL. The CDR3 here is CASSQDQRGEQYF. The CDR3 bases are TGCGCCAGCAGCCAAGATCAAAGGGGCGAGCAGTACTTC.

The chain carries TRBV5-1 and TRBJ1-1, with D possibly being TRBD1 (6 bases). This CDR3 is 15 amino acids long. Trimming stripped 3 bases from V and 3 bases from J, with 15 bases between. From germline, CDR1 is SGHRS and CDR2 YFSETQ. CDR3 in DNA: TGCGCCAGCAGCTCGGGACAACTGGGGGACACTGAAGCTTTCTTT. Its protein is CASSSGQLGDTEAFF. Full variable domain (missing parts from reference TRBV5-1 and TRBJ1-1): KAGVTQTPRYLIKTRGQQVTLSCSPISGHRSVSWYQQTPGQGLQFLFEYFSETQRNKGNFPGRFSGRQFSNSRSEMNVSTLELGDSALYLCASSSGQLGDTEAFFGQGTRLTVV.

The CDR3 protein is CASSPATGVYEQYF. CDR3 nucleotide sequence: TGTGCCAGCAGCCCCGCGACAGGGGTCTACGAGCAGTACTTC. This chain connects TRBV6-5 to TRBJ2-7, with 8 bases that match TRBD1. The CDR3 runs 14 residues. Germline lookup yields CDR1 MNHEY and CDR2 SVGAGI. Trimming removed 6 bases from V and 3 bases from J; junction bases left unmatched: 7.

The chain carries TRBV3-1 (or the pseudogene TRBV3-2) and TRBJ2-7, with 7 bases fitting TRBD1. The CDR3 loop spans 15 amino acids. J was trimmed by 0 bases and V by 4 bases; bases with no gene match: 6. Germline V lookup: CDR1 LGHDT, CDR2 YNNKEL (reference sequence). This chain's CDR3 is CASSPRQGGSYEQYF. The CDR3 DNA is TGTGCCAGCAGCCCCAGACAGGGCGGCTCCTACGAGCAGTACTTC.